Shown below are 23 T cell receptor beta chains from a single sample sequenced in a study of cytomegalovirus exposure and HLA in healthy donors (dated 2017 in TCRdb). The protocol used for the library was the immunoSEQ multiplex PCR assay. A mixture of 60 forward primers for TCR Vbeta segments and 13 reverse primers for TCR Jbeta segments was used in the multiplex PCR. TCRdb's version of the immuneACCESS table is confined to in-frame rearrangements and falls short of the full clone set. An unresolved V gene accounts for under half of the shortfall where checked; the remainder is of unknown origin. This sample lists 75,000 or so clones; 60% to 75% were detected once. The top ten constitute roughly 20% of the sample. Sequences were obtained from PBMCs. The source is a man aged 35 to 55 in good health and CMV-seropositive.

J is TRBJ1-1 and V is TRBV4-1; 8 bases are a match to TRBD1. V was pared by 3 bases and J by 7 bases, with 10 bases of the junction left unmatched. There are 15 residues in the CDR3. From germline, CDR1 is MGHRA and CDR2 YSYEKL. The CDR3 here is CASSQQDRETGEAFF. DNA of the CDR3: TGCGCCAGCAGCCAGCAGGACAGGGAGACAGGTGAAGCTTTCTTT.

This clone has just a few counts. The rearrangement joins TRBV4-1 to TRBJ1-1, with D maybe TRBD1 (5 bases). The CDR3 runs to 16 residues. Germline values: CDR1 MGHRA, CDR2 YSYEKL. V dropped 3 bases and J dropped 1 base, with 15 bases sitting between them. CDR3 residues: CASSQAPGLANTEAFF. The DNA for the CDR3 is TGCGCCAGCAGCCAGGCCCCGGGACTCGCGAACACTGAAGCTTTCTTT.

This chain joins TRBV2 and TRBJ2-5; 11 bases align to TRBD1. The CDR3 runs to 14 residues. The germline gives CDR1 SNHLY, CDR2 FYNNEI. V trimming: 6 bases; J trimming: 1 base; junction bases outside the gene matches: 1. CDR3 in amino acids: CASSGTGGQETQYF. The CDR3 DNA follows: TGTGCCAGCAGCGGGACAGGGGGCCAAGAGACCCAGTACTTC.

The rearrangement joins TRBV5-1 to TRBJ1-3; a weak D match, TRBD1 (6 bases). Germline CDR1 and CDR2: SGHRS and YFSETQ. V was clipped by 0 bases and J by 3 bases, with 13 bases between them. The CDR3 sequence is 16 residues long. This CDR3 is CASSLDEARGGNTIYF. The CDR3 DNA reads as TGCGCCAGCAGCTTGGATGAGGCCAGGGGTGGAAACACCATATATTTT.

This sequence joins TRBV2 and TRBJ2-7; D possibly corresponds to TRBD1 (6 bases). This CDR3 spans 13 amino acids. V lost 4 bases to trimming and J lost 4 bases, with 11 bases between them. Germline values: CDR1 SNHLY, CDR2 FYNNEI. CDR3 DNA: TGTGCCAGCAGTGGGCAGGGGTGGTACGAGCAGTACTTC. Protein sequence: CASSGQGWYEQYF. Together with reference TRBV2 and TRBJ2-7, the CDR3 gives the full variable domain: EPEVTQTPSHQVTQMGQEVILRCVPISNHLYFYWYRQILGQKVEFLVSFYNNEISEKSEIFDDQFSVERPDGSNFTLKIRSTKLEDSAMYFCASSGQGWYEQYFGPGTRLTVT.

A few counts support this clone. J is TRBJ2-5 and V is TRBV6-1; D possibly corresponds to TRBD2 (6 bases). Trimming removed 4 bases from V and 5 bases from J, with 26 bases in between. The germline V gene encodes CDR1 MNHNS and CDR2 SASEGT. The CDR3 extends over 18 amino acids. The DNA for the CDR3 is TGTGCCAGCAGTGCGGGCGGGGTTTTCATTTATGGGAAGGAGACCCAGTACTTC. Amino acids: CASSAGGVFIYGKETQYF.

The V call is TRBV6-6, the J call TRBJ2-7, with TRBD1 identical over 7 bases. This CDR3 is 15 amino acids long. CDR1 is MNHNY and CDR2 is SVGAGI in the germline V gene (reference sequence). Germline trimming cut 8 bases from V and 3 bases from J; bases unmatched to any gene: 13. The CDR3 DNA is TGTGCCAGCCAGAAAACAGGGGCGGTTGGCTACGAGCAGTACTTC. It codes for CASQKTGAVGYEQYF.

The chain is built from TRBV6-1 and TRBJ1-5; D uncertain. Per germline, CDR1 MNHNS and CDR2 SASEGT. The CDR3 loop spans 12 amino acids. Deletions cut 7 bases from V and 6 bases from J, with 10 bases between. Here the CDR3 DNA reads TGTGCCAGCACCTGGGAGGCTCAGCCCCAGCATTTT. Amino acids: CASTWEAQPQHF.

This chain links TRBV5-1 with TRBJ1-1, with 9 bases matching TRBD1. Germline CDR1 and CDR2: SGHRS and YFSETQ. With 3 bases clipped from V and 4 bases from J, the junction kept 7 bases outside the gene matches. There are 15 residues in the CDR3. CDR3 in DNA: TGCGCCAGCAGCTGGGGGGACAGGGAAGGCACTGAAGCTTTCTTT. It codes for CASSWGDREGTEAFF.

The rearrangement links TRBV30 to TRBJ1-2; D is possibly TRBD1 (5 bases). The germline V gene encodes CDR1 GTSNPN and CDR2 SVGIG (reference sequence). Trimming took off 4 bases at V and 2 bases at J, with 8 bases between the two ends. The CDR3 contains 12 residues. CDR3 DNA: TGTGCCTGGAACTCAGGGAACTATGGCTACACCTTC. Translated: CAWNSGNYGYTF. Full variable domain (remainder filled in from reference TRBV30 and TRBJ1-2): SQTIHQWPATLVQPVGSPLSLECTVEGTSNPNLYWYRQAAGRGLQLLFYSVGIGQISSEVPQNLSASRPQDRQFILSSKKLLLSDSGFYLCAWNSGNYGYTFGSGTRLTVV.

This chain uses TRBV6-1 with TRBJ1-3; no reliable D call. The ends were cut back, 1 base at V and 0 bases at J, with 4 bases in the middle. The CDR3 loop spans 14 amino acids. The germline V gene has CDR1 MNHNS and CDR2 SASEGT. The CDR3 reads CASSEVVSGNTIYF. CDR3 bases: TGTGCCAGCAGTGAAGTAGTCTCTGGAAACACCATATATTTT.

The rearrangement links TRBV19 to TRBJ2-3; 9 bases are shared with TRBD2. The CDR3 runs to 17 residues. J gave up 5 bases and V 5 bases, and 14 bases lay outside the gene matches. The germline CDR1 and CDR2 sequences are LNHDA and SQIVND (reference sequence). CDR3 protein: CASSSPNRRGGRDTQYF. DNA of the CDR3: TGTGCCAGTAGTTCCCCCAACAGGCGGGGGGGCCGAGATACGCAGTATTTT.

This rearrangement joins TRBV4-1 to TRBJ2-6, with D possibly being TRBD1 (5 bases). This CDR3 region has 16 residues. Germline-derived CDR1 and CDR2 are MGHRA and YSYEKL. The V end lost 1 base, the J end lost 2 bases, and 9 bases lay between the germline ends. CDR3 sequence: CASSQGRVAGANVLTF. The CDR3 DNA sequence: TGCGCCAGCAGCCAAGGCAGGGTGGCTGGGGCCAACGTCCTGACTTTC.

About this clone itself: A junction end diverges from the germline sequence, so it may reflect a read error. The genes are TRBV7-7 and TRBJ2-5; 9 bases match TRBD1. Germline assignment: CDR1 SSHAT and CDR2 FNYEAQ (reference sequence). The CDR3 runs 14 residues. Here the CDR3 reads CASSKTGGQETQYF. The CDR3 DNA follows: TGTGCTAGCAGCAAGACAGGGGGCCAAGAGACCCAGTACTTC.

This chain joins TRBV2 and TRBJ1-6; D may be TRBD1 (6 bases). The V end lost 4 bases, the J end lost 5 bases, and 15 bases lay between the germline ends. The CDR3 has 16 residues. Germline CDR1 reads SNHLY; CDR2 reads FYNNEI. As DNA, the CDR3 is TGTGCCAGCAGTGTGCGGGGGGGCAGGGATAATTCACCCCTCCACTTT. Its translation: CASSVRGGRDNSPLHF.

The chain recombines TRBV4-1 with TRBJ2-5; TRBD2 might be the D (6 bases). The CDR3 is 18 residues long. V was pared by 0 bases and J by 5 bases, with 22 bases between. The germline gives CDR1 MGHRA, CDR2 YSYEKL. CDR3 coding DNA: TGCGCCAGCAGCCAAGAGTCCTCGAGGGGTGGTGCGGGGGAGACCCAGTACTTC. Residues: CASSQESSRGGAGETQYF.

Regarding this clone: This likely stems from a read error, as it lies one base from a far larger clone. The CDR3 DNA sequence: TGTGCCAGTTCATCCGGGACAGGGGTCTCAGGTGACCAGTTCTTC. Amino acids: CASSSGTGVSGDQFF. This chain joins TRBV2 and TRBJ2-1; 10 bases fit TRBD1. The junction had 18 bases not matched to a gene; V was cut back by 9 bases and J by 13 bases. Germline CDR1 and CDR2: SNHLY and FYNNEI. This CDR3 spans 15 amino acids.

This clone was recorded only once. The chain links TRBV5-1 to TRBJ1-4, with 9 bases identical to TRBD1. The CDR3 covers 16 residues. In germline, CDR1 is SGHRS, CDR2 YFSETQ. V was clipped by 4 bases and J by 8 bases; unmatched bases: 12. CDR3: CASSTQGQGSHEKLFF. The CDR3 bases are TGCGCCAGCAGCACCCAAGGACAGGGGTCCCACGAAAAACTGTTTTTT.

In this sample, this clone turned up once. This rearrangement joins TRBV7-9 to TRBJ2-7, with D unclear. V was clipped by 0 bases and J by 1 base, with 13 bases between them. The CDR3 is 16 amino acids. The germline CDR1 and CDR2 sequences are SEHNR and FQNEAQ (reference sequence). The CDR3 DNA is TGTGCCAGCAGCTTAGCCTTGGGTCTAGTTTCCTACGAGCAGTACTTC. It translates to CASSLALGLVSYEQYF.

The CDR3 loop is CASRTDMSTEAFF. Here the CDR3 DNA reads TGCGCCAGCCGGACAGACATGAGCACTGAAGCTTTCTTT. The V and J genes are TRBV5-1 and TRBJ1-1; D possibly corresponds to TRBD1 (6 bases). The CDR3 contains 13 residues. V was trimmed by 7 bases and J by 4 bases, leaving 14 bases between them. Germline V gene sequence: CDR1 SGHRS, CDR2 YFSETQ.

DNA for the CDR3: TGTGCCAGCAGCTTAGCGGACAGAGCCGACCGGGAGACCCAGTACTTC. As protein: CASSLADRADRETQYF. V usage is TRBV5-4 and J usage is TRBJ2-5; D is possibly TRBD1 (6 bases). V lost 2 bases, J lost 5 bases, and 19 bases lay in between. Germline V gene data show CDR1 as SGHNT and CDR2 as YYREEE (reference sequence). CDR3 length: 16 amino acids.

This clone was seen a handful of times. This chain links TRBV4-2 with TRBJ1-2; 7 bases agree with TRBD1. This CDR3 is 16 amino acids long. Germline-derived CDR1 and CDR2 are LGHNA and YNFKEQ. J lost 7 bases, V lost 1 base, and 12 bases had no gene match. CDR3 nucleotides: TGTGCCAGCAGCCAAGGAGACAGGGTTTCTCTCTCTGGCTACACCTTC. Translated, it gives CASSQGDRVSLSGYTF.

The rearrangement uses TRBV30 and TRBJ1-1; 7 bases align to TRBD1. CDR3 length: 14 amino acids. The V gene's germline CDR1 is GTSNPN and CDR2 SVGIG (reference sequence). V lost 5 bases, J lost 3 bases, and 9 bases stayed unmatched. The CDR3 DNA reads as TGTGCCTGGGACAGGGATGTAAGAGACACTGAAGCTTTCTTT. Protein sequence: CAWDRDVRDTEAFF.